A selection of T cell receptor beta chains follows, all from one sample in a study of Ad26.COV2.S vaccination and SARS-CoV-2 variants. Generated by immunoSEQ multiplex PCR, the TCRdb table keeps only in-frame clones and is missing some. Seen here are 440,000 or so clones, 90% observed once, and the top ten hold approximately 4.5%. The sequenced sample was peripheral blood, obtained in a trial of Ad26.COV2.S vaccine versus placebo. The receptors stem from a person between 18 and 60 years old who received the Ad26.COV2.S COVID-19 vaccine or a placebo. Both conserved end residues are part of each CDR3. The D gene is left open where the match is weak. Expanded clones are given a class, and other clones once, few, many or no size at all.

j_call: TRBJ2-3; v_call: TRBV4-2; clone_size: NA; d_call: NA; cdr3_aa: CASSQDNPNTQYF; cdr3_nt: TGTGCCAGCAGCCAAGATAATCCTAATACGCAGTATTTT
j_call: TRBJ2-7; v_call: TRBV10-3; clone_size: NA; d_call: NA; cdr3_aa: CAISPGGGPYEQYF; cdr3_nt: TGTGCCATCTCACCGGGAGGGGGCCCCTACGAGCAGTACTTC
j_call: TRBJ1-5; v_call: TRBV6-1; clone_size: NA; d_call: NA; cdr3_aa: CASSEARQPQHF; cdr3_nt: TGTGCCAGCAGTGAAGCGAGGCAGCCCCAGCATTTT
j_call: TRBJ2-5; v_call: TRBV5-5; clone_size: NA; d_call: TRBD1; cdr3_aa: CASSLGTGGQETQYF; cdr3_nt: TGTGCCAGCAGCTTGGGGACAGGGGGCCAAGAGACCCAGTACTTC
j_call: TRBJ2-1; v_call: TRBV9; clone_size: NA; d_call: NA; cdr3_aa: CASSGGDFHYNEQFF; cdr3_nt: TGTGCCAGCAGCGGGGGGGACTTCCACTACAATGAGCAGTTCTTC
j_call: TRBJ2-5; v_call: TRBV7-9; clone_size: NA; d_call: NA; cdr3_aa: CASSLEVGETQYF; cdr3_nt: TGTGCCAGCAGCCTCGAGGTGGGGGAGACCCAGTACTTC
j_call: TRBJ2-1; v_call: TRBV12-5; clone_size: NA; d_call: TRBD1; cdr3_aa: CASGSGQVTNEQFF; cdr3_nt: TGTGCTAGTGGTTCTGGACAGGTGACAAATGAGCAGTTCTTC
j_call: TRBJ2-1; v_call: TRBV28; clone_size: NA; d_call: NA; cdr3_aa: CASSDKYSYNEQFF; cdr3_nt: TGTGCCAGCAGTGACAAGTATTCCTACAATGAGCAGTTCTTC
j_call: TRBJ2-2; v_call: TRBV6-5; clone_size: NA; d_call: NA; cdr3_aa: CASSRGLGELFF; cdr3_nt: TGTGCCAGCAGCCGCGGACTTGGGGAGCTGTTTTTT
j_call: TRBJ2-1; v_call: TRBV7-2; clone_size: NA; d_call: NA; cdr3_aa: CASTLGRAGMQFF; cdr3_nt: TGTGCCAGCACTCTGGGTAGGGCTGGAATGCAGTTCTTC
j_call: TRBJ2-7; v_call: TRBV13; clone_size: NA; d_call: NA; cdr3_aa: CASSRSSYEQYF; cdr3_nt: TGTGCCAGCAGCCGAAGCTCCTACGAGCAGTACTTC
j_call: TRBJ1-1; v_call: TRBV9; clone_size: once; d_call: NA; cdr3_aa: CASSVGANTEAFF; cdr3_nt: TGTGCCAGCAGCGTAGGAGCGAACACTGAAGCTTTCTTT
j_call: TRBJ1-6; v_call: TRBV7-9; clone_size: NA; d_call: NA; cdr3_aa: CASSFGREKPLHF; cdr3_nt: TGTGCCAGCAGCTTTGGCAGGGAGAAACCCCTCCACTTT
j_call: TRBJ2-7; v_call: TRBV29-1; clone_size: NA; d_call: TRBD2; cdr3_aa: CSVEGLAERSYEQYF; cdr3_nt: TGCAGCGTCGAGGGCCTAGCGGAAAGATCTTACGAGCAGTACTTC
j_call: TRBJ1-1; v_call: TRBV7-6; clone_size: NA; d_call: NA; cdr3_aa: CASSFVRTTGRLGTEAFF; cdr3_nt: TGTGCCAGCAGCTTCGTAAGAACTACAGGGAGATTGGGCACTGAAGCTTTCTTT
j_call: TRBJ2-1; v_call: TRBV29-1; clone_size: NA; d_call: TRBD1; cdr3_aa: CSETGVHNEQFF; cdr3_nt: TGCAGCGAGACAGGGGTCCACAATGAGCAGTTCTTC
j_call: TRBJ2-1; v_call: TRBV27; clone_size: NA; d_call: NA; cdr3_aa: CASSFFKGSYNEQFF; cdr3_nt: TGTGCCAGCAGTTTTTTTAAGGGTTCCTACAATGAGCAGTTCTTC
j_call: TRBJ1-1; v_call: TRBV29-1; clone_size: NA; d_call: NA; cdr3_aa: CSVEVEWAEAFF; cdr3_nt: TGCAGCGTTGAAGTAGAGTGGGCTGAAGCTTTCTTT
j_call: TRBJ2-7; v_call: TRBV7-9; clone_size: NA; d_call: NA; cdr3_aa: CASSLGPGQGSYEQYF; cdr3_nt: TGTGCCAGCAGCTTAGGACCGGGACAAGGCTCCTACGAGCAGTACTTC
j_call: TRBJ2-3; v_call: TRBV10-3; clone_size: NA; d_call: TRBD2; cdr3_aa: CAISDRGGGTDTQYF; cdr3_nt: TGTGCCATCAGTGATCGGGGGGGTGGCACAGATACGCAGTATTTT
j_call: TRBJ1-6; v_call: TRBV13; clone_size: NA; d_call: TRBD1; cdr3_aa: CASSPPGQLNSPLHF; cdr3_nt: TGTGCCAGCAGCCCCCCGGGACAGCTTAATTCACCCCTCCACTTT
j_call: TRBJ2-3; v_call: TRBV5-4; clone_size: once; d_call: NA; cdr3_aa: CASAYEDTQYF; cdr3_nt: TGTGCCAGCGCCTACGAAGATACGCAGTATTTT
j_call: TRBJ2-2; v_call: TRBV13; clone_size: NA; d_call: NA; cdr3_aa: CASSFGRTNTGELFF; cdr3_nt: TGTGCCAGCAGCTTTGGGCGGACGAACACCGGGGAGCTGTTTTTT
j_call: TRBJ1-2; v_call: TRBV24-1; clone_size: once; d_call: NA; cdr3_aa: CATSDIWVTYGYTF; cdr3_nt: TGTGCCACCAGTGATATTTGGGTTACCTATGGCTACACCTTC
j_call: TRBJ2-1; v_call: TRBV7-2; clone_size: NA; d_call: NA; cdr3_aa: CASSLARDNEQFF; cdr3_nt: TGTGCCAGCAGCTTAGCGAGGGACAATGAGCAGTTCTTC
j_call: TRBJ2-1; v_call: TRBV19; clone_size: NA; d_call: NA; cdr3_aa: CASSLSRAKNNEQFF; cdr3_nt: TGTGCCAGTAGTCTCTCGCGGGCGAAGAACAATGAGCAGTTCTTC
j_call: TRBJ2-7; v_call: TRBV27; clone_size: NA; d_call: NA; cdr3_aa: CASSLRTGPYEQYF; cdr3_nt: TGTGCCAGCAGTCTCAGGACTGGCCCCTACGAGCAGTACTTC
j_call: TRBJ2-7; v_call: TRBV9; clone_size: NA; d_call: TRBD2; cdr3_aa: CASSSGLAGGRTYEQYF; cdr3_nt: TGTGCCAGCAGTTCGGGACTAGCGGGAGGAAGAACCTACGAGCAGTACTTC
j_call: TRBJ2-6; v_call: TRBV4-3; clone_size: once; d_call: TRBD1; cdr3_aa: CASSQGDRTGANVLTF; cdr3_nt: TGCGCCAGCAGCCAAGGGGACAGGACTGGGGCCAACGTCCTGACTTTC
j_call: TRBJ1-1; v_call: TRBV28; clone_size: once; d_call: TRBD1; cdr3_aa: CASIDYRGRYTEAFF; cdr3_nt: TGTGCCAGCATCGACTACAGGGGGCGTTACACTGAAGCTTTCTTT
j_call: TRBJ2-5; v_call: TRBV15; clone_size: few; d_call: TRBD1; cdr3_aa: CATSRGTGDSETQYF; cdr3_nt: TGTGCCACCAGCAGAGGGACAGGGGACTCCGAGACCCAGTACTTC
j_call: TRBJ2-4; v_call: TRBV19; clone_size: NA; d_call: TRBD1; cdr3_aa: CASSIEGQGLAKNIQYF; cdr3_nt: TGTGCCAGTAGTATAGAAGGACAGGGACTAGCCAAAAACATTCAGTACTTC